These 3 T cell receptor beta chains came from one sample sequenced in a study of T cells in Graves' hyperthyroidism and ophthalmopathy. Amplification of TCR beta CDR3 regions was performed using RNA transcripts as template. The HTBI set primed first-round TCR CDR3 RT-PCR. Using its own MiXCR run on the multiplex PCR reads, TCRdb lists one record per CDR3 protein. The table records about 520,000 distinct CDR3 sequences, roughly 24% of them present only once. Sample: blood. The receptors were gathered from a woman aged 25 to 39 with Graves' ophthalmopathy.

This clonotype was seen repeatedly, ten times or more. The gene calls are TRBV6-5 and TRBJ2-3; TRBD2 matches at 7 bases. Trimming at V came to 5 bases and at J to 5 bases, leaving 4 bases not matched to a gene. Germline V gene sequence: CDR1 MNHEY, CDR2 SVGAGI. The CDR3 is made up of 13 amino acids. The CDR3 loop reads CASSPSGGDTQYF. The DNA of the CDR3 is TGTGCCAGCAGTCCCTCGGGGGGAGATACGCAGTATTTT.

V is TRBV29-1 and J is TRBJ1-1; a weak D match, TRBD1 (6 bases). The CDR3 has 15 residues. V was trimmed by 3 bases and J by 0 bases, leaving 14 bases between them. Per the germline V gene, CDR1 is SQVTM and CDR2 is ANQGSEA. Written as DNA, the CDR3 is TGCAGCGTTGAGTCGACAGGCTCCATGAACACTGAAGCTTTCTTT. Protein: CSVESTGSMNTEAFF.

This clonotype was seen at least ten times. This chain uses TRBV12-3 or TRBV12-4 with TRBJ2-2; 10 bases fit TRBD1. The J segment lost 0 bases and the V segment lost 5 bases, leaving 3 bases of the junction unmatched. The CDR3 is 16 amino acids. CDR3 protein: CASSTGTGANTGELFF. In DNA, the CDR3 is TGTGCCAGCAGTACCGGGACAGGGGCGAACACCGGGGAGCTGTTTTTT.